This T cell receptor (beta chain) comes out of a study of CD8 T cells in ankylosing spondylitis. Germline assignment: CDR1 MNHNS and CDR2 SASEGT. J was trimmed by 3 bases and V by 5 bases; bases with no gene match: 12. This CDR3 is 18 amino acids long. Via MiXCR, TCRdb re-called the 5' RACE reads, giving one row per CDR3 protein. The sample contains hundreds of thousands of distinct CDR3 sequences, approximately 24% of which appear only once. The sample taken for sequencing was blood, either unsorted or a sorted T cell fraction (not recorded which). The chain couples TRBV6-1 to TRBJ2-7, with TRBD2 identical over 14 bases. The sequence derives from a male donor with ankylosing spondylitis or in good health (not recorded which). The CDR3 bases are TGTGCCAGCAGTAGGGGACTAGCGGGAGCGCGATTCCACTACGAGCAGTACTTC. It encodes CASSRGLAGARFHYEQYF.